This T cell receptor beta chain is from a study of shared clonotypes between healthy human individuals. Measured with immunoSEQ multiplex PCR; TCRdb has only the in-frame clones, and not every one. The sample yields about 490,000 clones, 76% seen once. This clonotype was sampled from a woman aged 40 to 50 in good health. Some clones in this sample may be carry-over from other donors' samples. The sample taken for sequencing was PBMCs.

The CDR3 coding sequence is TGTGCCAGCAGTTACTCGCTAGCGGGAGCGGAGACCCAGTACTTC. It yields the protein CASSYSLAGAETQYF. This rearrangement joins TRBV6-8 to TRBJ2-5; 10 positions agree with TRBD2. CDR1 and CDR2 from the germline V gene are MNHGY and SAAAGT. The CDR3 runs to 15 residues. V lost 0 bases, J lost 5 bases, and 3 bases stayed unmatched.